The source of this T cell receptor beta chain is a study of T-cell memory formation after mild COVID-19. Whole-study context: In these data, TCR clusters were largely donor specific. Study observations and caveats: Clones contracting over day 15 to 85 were CD4/CD8 balanced, with later expanders leaning CD4+.

The germline V gene has CDR1 SNHLY and CDR2 FYNNEI. With 7 bases clipped from V and 2 bases from J, the junction kept 6 bases outside the gene matches. The CDR3 length is 14 residues. TCRdb ran MiXCR on the 5' RACE reads and lists one entry per CDR3 protein. Among about 560,000 distinct CDR3 sequences, about a fifth were seen once, and the ten largest hold about 8.4%. Turning to this clonotype: The antigen is unknown.

The chain uses TRBV2 and TRBJ2-7, with 9 bases lining up with TRBD1. This TCR was sampled from an adult woman who had mild COVID-19 (a few samples of this study predate the infection). Cell type and time point are not known. The sample was PBMCs or a T cell subset sorted from them (not recorded which). The CDR3 reads CASIQGQGTYEQYF. DNA for the CDR3: TGTGCCAGCATTCAGGGACAGGGAACCTACGAGCAGTACTTC.